The rows below give T cell receptor beta chains drawn from one sample of a study of graft-versus-host responses after intestinal transplantation. Their cognate antigens are unknown. Repertoires were generated with immunoSEQ multiplex PCR, while TCRdb's copy carries only in-frame clones and drops some. This table has about 110,000 clones, 90% to 95% appearing once. The sample was unstimulated CD8+ T cells sorted from spleen or lymph node cells, taken before transplant. The origin of the receptors is a human donor who was the organ donor for an intestinal transplant. CDR3s include the opening cysteine and the closing phenylalanine or tryptophan. Fields, in order: D gene, J gene, clone size, V gene, CDR3 protein. A D gene is named only where the DNA matches it firmly. The listing skips clone size in some rows; elsewhere it reads once, few, many or a size class.

D gene: -
J gene: TRBJ2-1
clone size: -
V gene: TRBV9
CDR3 protein: CASSVSASSHNEQFF

D gene: -
J gene: TRBJ2-2
clone size: -
V gene: TRBV29-1
CDR3 protein: CSVDGLGGELFF

D gene: -
J gene: TRBJ1-5
clone size: -
V gene: TRBV7-8
CDR3 protein: CASSSETGSRSNQPQHF

D gene: -
J gene: TRBJ2-3
clone size: once
V gene: TRBV9
CDR3 protein: CASSVASTDTQYF

D gene: -
J gene: TRBJ1-1
clone size: -
V gene: TRBV6-5
CDR3 protein: CASSLQGLNTEAFF

D gene: TRBD1
J gene: TRBJ2-7
clone size: -
V gene: TRBV6-5
CDR3 protein: CASSGTETYEQYF

D gene: -
J gene: TRBJ2-3
clone size: -
V gene: TRBV30
CDR3 protein: CAWSRYSTDTQYF

D gene: -
J gene: TRBJ1-2
clone size: once
V gene: TRBV6-5
CDR3 protein: CASSYSVTGYYGYTF

D gene: TRBD2
J gene: TRBJ2-1
clone size: -
V gene: TRBV19
CDR3 protein: CASSTTSGEVYNEQFF

D gene: -
J gene: TRBJ2-7
clone size: -
V gene: TRBV13
CDR3 protein: CASSMGGRADEQYF

D gene: TRBD2
J gene: TRBJ2-3
clone size: -
V gene: TRBV6-4
CDR3 protein: CATSAGETDTQYF

D gene: TRBD2
J gene: TRBJ2-5
clone size: -
V gene: TRBV6-5
CDR3 protein: CASSLLAGDGETQYF

D gene: TRBD1
J gene: TRBJ2-3
clone size: -
V gene: TRBV9
CDR3 protein: CASSDGQGGSTDTQYF

D gene: -
J gene: TRBJ1-2
clone size: -
V gene: TRBV6-5
CDR3 protein: CGSSAGYGYTF

D gene: -
J gene: TRBJ1-1
clone size: -
V gene: TRBV4-1
CDR3 protein: CASSQGFRANTEAFF

D gene: -
J gene: TRBJ1-1
clone size: -
V gene: TRBV9
CDR3 protein: CASSVGPGNTEAFF

D gene: -
J gene: TRBJ2-3
clone size: -
V gene: TRBV4-1
CDR3 protein: CASSPDPSTDTQYF

D gene: -
J gene: TRBJ1-2
clone size: -
V gene: TRBV29-1
CDR3 protein: CSAPRPSRNGYTF

D gene: TRBD2
J gene: TRBJ2-1
clone size: once
V gene: TRBV11-2
CDR3 protein: CASSWGGSYNEQFF

D gene: TRBD1
J gene: TRBJ2-7
clone size: once
V gene: TRBV19
CDR3 protein: CATGQGLLSTYEQYF

D gene: TRBD2
J gene: TRBJ2-7
clone size: -
V gene: TRBV2
CDR3 protein: CASSEPYTLAGGEQYF

D gene: -
J gene: TRBJ1-2
clone size: few
V gene: TRBV6-1
CDR3 protein: CASSEYVVGTYGYTF

D gene: -
J gene: TRBJ2-7
clone size: -
V gene: TRBV30
CDR3 protein: CAWRGAGAGEQYF

D gene: -
J gene: TRBJ2-1
clone size: -
V gene: TRBV25-1
CDR3 protein: CASSGIIWGGNEQFF

D gene: TRBD2
J gene: TRBJ2-5
clone size: -
V gene: TRBV5-5
CDR3 protein: CASSPSGQETQYF

D gene: -
J gene: TRBJ2-1
clone size: -
V gene: TRBV5-1
CDR3 protein: CASSSLLRSGQFF

D gene: -
J gene: TRBJ2-1
clone size: -
V gene: TRBV19
CDR3 protein: CASSGRDSLKGYNEQFF

D gene: -
J gene: TRBJ1-5
clone size: -
V gene: TRBV27
CDR3 protein: CASSLGGSNQPQHF

D gene: TRBD1
J gene: TRBJ2-6
clone size: -
V gene: TRBV28
CDR3 protein: CASSTGAGANVLTF

D gene: -
J gene: TRBJ2-7
clone size: -
V gene: TRBV6-5
CDR3 protein: CASNQRGTYEQYF

D gene: -
J gene: TRBJ2-1
clone size: -
V gene: TRBV7-8
CDR3 protein: CASSLASEEVYNEQFF

D gene: TRBD2
J gene: TRBJ2-1
clone size: -
V gene: TRBV4-3
CDR3 protein: CASSQEPLAGVYNEQFF

D gene: TRBD1
J gene: TRBJ1-2
clone size: -
V gene: TRBV5-4
CDR3 protein: CASSGNSRDRGPNYGYTF

D gene: -
J gene: TRBJ1-4
clone size: -
V gene: TRBV19
CDR3 protein: CASKPEENNEKLFF

D gene: -
J gene: TRBJ2-5
clone size: once
V gene: TRBV28
CDR3 protein: CASSLNTGIETQYF

D gene: TRBD1
J gene: TRBJ1-1
clone size: -
V gene: TRBV20-1
CDR3 protein: CPHRGRTEAFF

D gene: -
J gene: TRBJ1-5
clone size: -
V gene: TRBV5-1
CDR3 protein: CASSLETQPQHF

D gene: -
J gene: TRBJ1-1
clone size: -
V gene: TRBV30
CDR3 protein: CAWSSVGTEAFF

D gene: TRBD2
J gene: TRBJ2-3
clone size: -
V gene: TRBV4-2
CDR3 protein: CASSQEVSGADTQYF

D gene: -
J gene: TRBJ2-7
clone size: -
V gene: TRBV4-2
CDR3 protein: CASSQDEGQSYEQYF

D gene: -
J gene: TRBJ2-7
clone size: few
V gene: TRBV6-5
CDR3 protein: CASRGYEQYF

D gene: -
J gene: TRBJ2-1
clone size: once
V gene: TRBV27
CDR3 protein: CASSPLGAHEQFF

D gene: -
J gene: TRBJ1-2
clone size: -
V gene: TRBV30
CDR3 protein: CAWGPPGYTF

D gene: -
J gene: TRBJ1-1
clone size: -
V gene: TRBV6-5
CDR3 protein: CASSPSPRNTEAFF

D gene: -
J gene: TRBJ1-2
clone size: -
V gene: TRBV4-1
CDR3 protein: CASSPPGGGYTF

D gene: -
J gene: TRBJ1-2
clone size: -
V gene: TRBV11-2
CDR3 protein: CASSSGRTHGYTF

D gene: -
J gene: TRBJ1-2
clone size: -
V gene: TRBV27
CDR3 protein: CASSLLWGLGYGYTF

D gene: -
J gene: TRBJ2-3
clone size: -
V gene: TRBV2
CDR3 protein: CASSEYIITDTQYF

D gene: TRBD2
J gene: TRBJ2-5
clone size: once
V gene: TRBV6-6
CDR3 protein: CASSDGLAETQYF

D gene: -
J gene: TRBJ2-7
clone size: -
V gene: TRBV11-2
CDR3 protein: CASSLFQTGPYEQYF

D gene: TRBD1
J gene: TRBJ1-2
clone size: -
V gene: TRBV5-4
CDR3 protein: CASSFQGGYGYTF

D gene: -
J gene: TRBJ2-1
clone size: -
V gene: TRBV4-1
CDR3 protein: CASSLEGGSYNEQFF

D gene: -
J gene: TRBJ2-7
clone size: -
V gene: TRBV6-1
CDR3 protein: CASSSRDGLYEQYF

D gene: -
J gene: TRBJ2-1
clone size: -
V gene: TRBV20-1
CDR3 protein: CSASQWEQFF

D gene: TRBD1
J gene: TRBJ1-5
clone size: -
V gene: TRBV28
CDR3 protein: CASLQGQFYNQPQHF

D gene: TRBD2
J gene: TRBJ2-3
clone size: -
V gene: TRBV30
CDR3 protein: CAWSVPPGGLADTQYF

D gene: -
J gene: TRBJ2-2
clone size: -
V gene: TRBV4-2
CDR3 protein: CASSHTGELFF

D gene: TRBD2
J gene: TRBJ2-1
clone size: -
V gene: TRBV2
CDR3 protein: CASRLAGEGNEQFF

D gene: TRBD2
J gene: TRBJ2-2
clone size: -
V gene: TRBV9
CDR3 protein: CASSPPIGVAGAYTGELFF

D gene: -
J gene: TRBJ1-1
clone size: -
V gene: TRBV15
CDR3 protein: CATSRTPHEAFF